Each of the 18 T cell receptor beta chains below was sequenced from the same sample in a study of T cells in Graves' hyperthyroidism and ophthalmopathy. Amplified regions were TCR beta CDR3 sequences from RNA transcripts. The TCR CDR3 first-round RT-PCR relied on the HTBI primer set. Using its own MiXCR run on the multiplex PCR reads, TCRdb lists one record per CDR3 protein. This table holds about 160,000 distinct CDR3 sequences, just under 9.5% found once. The sequenced sample consisted of blood. Receptors were obtained from a woman younger than 30 with Graves' hyperthyroidism that later progressed to Graves' ophthalmopathy.

The J gene is TRBJ1-5, the V gene TRBV6-1; D remains ambiguous. Germline V gene data show CDR1 as MNHNS and CDR2 as SASEGT. V shed 6 bases and J shed 4 bases, with 10 bases lying between them. The CDR3 length is 13 residues. DNA of the CDR3: TGTGCCAGCAGGGGGTCGAGGAATCAGCCCCAGCATTTT. It codes for CASRGSRNQPQHF.

This clonotype was counted only a few times. The chain joins TRBV7-3 to TRBJ2-2; 12 positions agree with TRBD2. The CDR3 runs to 16 residues. CDR1 is SGHTA and CDR2 is FQGTGA in the germline V gene. The V segment lost 4 bases and the J segment 4 bases; nucleotides outside the gene matches: 4. The CDR3 spells CASSSSSGGATGELFF. CDR3 nucleotides: TGTGCCAGCAGCTCCTCTAGCGGGGGGGCCACCGGGGAGCTGTTTTTT.

The sample holds a few counts of this clonotype. The chain combines TRBV7-9 with TRBJ1-6; 8 bases are a match to TRBD1. CDR3 length: 14 residues. Germline V gene lookup returns CDR1 SEHNR and CDR2 FQNEAQ (reference sequence). V gave up 3 bases and J gave up 5 bases; unmatched junction bases: 0. This CDR3 reads CASSLGQDNSPLHF. CDR3 coding DNA: TGTGCCAGCAGCTTGGGACAGGATAATTCACCCCTCCACTTT.

There are many counts of this clonotype. The rearrangement links TRBV2 to TRBJ2-3; no definite D call. CDR3 length equals 16 residues. CDR1 and CDR2 (germline): SNHLY, FYNNEI. Trimming took 4 bases from V and 0 from J, leaving 14 bases between them. DNA for the CDR3: TGTGCCAGCAGTGCGGCCCTAGACACTAGCACAGATACGCAGTATTTT. The encoded protein is CASSAALDTSTDTQYF.

This clonotype was seen more than once but under ten times. Germline is not matched at one junction end, which may reflect a read error. The rearrangement links TRBV20-1 to TRBJ2-2; 10 positions agree with TRBD2. The CDR3 covers 15 residues. Looked up from germline, CDR1 is DFQATT and CDR2 is SNEGSKA (reference sequence). The CDR3 reads CSTRASGSHTGELFF. The DNA for the CDR3 is TGCAGTACTAGGGCTAGCGGGAGTCACACCGGGGAGCTGTTTTTT.

The sample holds many counts of this clonotype. The chain couples TRBV30 to TRBJ1-5, with TRBD1 matching 9 bases. Germline assignment: CDR1 GTSNPN and CDR2 SVGIG (reference sequence). V shed 3 bases and J 1 base; nucleotides not matched to a gene: 10. This CDR3 contains 17 residues. This chain's CDR3 is CAWRGQGSFLSNQPQHF. CDR3 sequence (DNA): TGTGCCTGGAGGGGACAGGGATCTTTTTTGAGCAATCAGCCCCAGCATTTT.

This clonotype was counted at least ten times. The CDR3 is CASSPQGGGTYEQYF. For the CDR3, the DNA is TGTGCCAGTAGTCCCCAGGGAGGGGGAACCTACGAGCAGTACTTC. The rearrangement links TRBV19 to TRBJ2-7; TRBD2 is a possible D gene (7 bases). V gave up 5 bases and J gave up 2 bases, with 16 bases separating them. Germline V gene sequence: CDR1 LNHDA, CDR2 SQIVND (reference sequence). The CDR3 length is 15 residues.

This clonotype was recorded at least ten times. J is TRBJ2-7 and V is TRBV12-3 or TRBV12-4, with 8 bases fitting TRBD2. V was clipped by 3 bases and J by 3 bases; unmatched bases: 4. The CDR3 runs to 14 residues. This CDR3 is CASSLFAGGYEQYF. The CDR3 DNA follows: TGTGCCAGCAGTTTGTTCGCGGGAGGCTACGAGCAGTACTTC.

This clonotype has ten or more counts. The gene calls are TRBV20-1 and TRBJ1-5; 9 positions match TRBD1. CDR3 size: 14 residues. Trimming took 6 bases from V and 2 from J; bases not matched to a gene: 5. Looked up from germline, CDR1 is DFQATT and CDR2 is SNEGSKA (reference sequence). The CDR3 coding sequence is TGCAGTGCGAGGACAGGGGAAGGCAATCAGCCCCAGCATTTT. As protein: CSARTGEGNQPQHF.

This clonotype was observed many times. The chain recombines TRBV27 with TRBJ1-4; TRBD1 aligns across 11 bases. The junction had 1 base not matched to a gene; V was cut back by 6 bases and J by 10 bases. The CDR3 is 12 amino acids. Looked up from germline, CDR1 is MNHEY and CDR2 is SMNVEV (reference sequence). CDR3 residues: CASRGTGGKLFF. CDR3 bases: TGTGCCAGCAGGGGGACAGGGGGAAAACTGTTTTTT.

J is TRBJ1-1 and V is TRBV30; unclear D gene. V was cut by 2 bases and J by 4 bases, with 8 bases left in between. Germline-derived CDR1 and CDR2 are GTSNPN and SVGIG (reference sequence). This CDR3 has 12 amino acids. This CDR3 reads CAWSMGSTEAFF. CDR3 nucleotide sequence: TGTGCCTGGAGTATGGGCAGCACTGAAGCTTTCTTT.

This clonotype was detected ten times or more. The chain uses TRBV19 and TRBJ1-1; unclear D gene. CDR3 size: 15 residues. CDR1 LNHDA and CDR2 SQIVND come from the germline V gene (reference sequence). Trimming stripped 5 bases from V and 0 bases from J, with 13 bases between. The CDR3 reads CASSSPGRMNTEAFF. The CDR3 DNA sequence: TGTGCCAGTAGTTCTCCCGGGCGGATGAACACTGAAGCTTTCTTT.

This clonotype was observed many times. The rearrangement uses TRBV30 and TRBJ2-3, with unresolved D. Trimming took 2 bases from V and 5 from J, leaving 8 bases between them. This CDR3 has 12 amino acids. Germline CDR1 and CDR2: GTSNPN and SVGIG (reference sequence). CDR3 nucleotides: TGTGCCTGGAGTAGTCTGGTAGATACGCAGTATTTT. This encodes CAWSSLVDTQYF.

Many counts were recorded for this clonotype. The chain recombines TRBV11-2 with TRBJ2-1, with 9 bases lining up with TRBD2. This CDR3 has 15 residues. The germline V gene has CDR1 SGHAT and CDR2 FQNNGV. Unmatched junction bases numbered 5, after V lost 4 bases and J lost 4 bases. The CDR3 loop is CASSYVAGEYNEQFF. DNA of the CDR3: TGTGCCAGCAGCTACGTAGCGGGAGAGTACAATGAGCAGTTCTTC.

This clonotype came up many times. CDR3 protein: CASSLPSLAGGPRSSYNEQFF. As DNA, the CDR3 is TGTGCCAGCAGCTTACCCTCCCTAGCGGGAGGACCGAGGAGCTCCTACAATGAGCAGTTCTTC. V and J are TRBV7-8 and TRBJ2-1; TRBD2 matches at 11 bases. There are 21 residues in the CDR3. Germline CDR1 is SGHVS and CDR2 is FQNEAQ. V gave up 2 bases and J gave up 0 bases; unmatched junction bases: 15.

This clonotype has a count of ten or more. The CDR3 spells CASSVGSGLADSTQYF. As DNA, the CDR3 is TGTGCCAGCAGCGTAGGGTCGGGACTAGCGGATTCTACGCAGTATTTT. The genes are TRBV9 and TRBJ2-3; 11 bases line up with TRBD2. Unmatched junction bases numbered 8, after V lost 0 bases and J lost 8 bases. The CDR3 is 16 residues long. Germline CDR1 is SGDLS and CDR2 is YYNGEE.

This clonotype was observed a few times. A much larger clone sits a single nucleotide away, making a read error possible. For the CDR3, the DNA is TGTGCCAGCAGCTTAGCCCGGGAGACCCAGTACTTC. Amino acids: CASSLARETQYF. The chain is built from TRBV7-9 and TRBJ2-5; D ambiguous. The length of the CDR3 is 12 residues. The V and J ends lost 0 bases and 5 bases respectively, with 4 bases between them. Germline V gives CDR1 SEHNR, CDR2 FQNEAQ (reference sequence).

This clonotype was seen at least ten times. The chain employs TRBV6-5 and TRBJ2-3; D may be TRBD1 (5 bases). Germline assignment: CDR1 MNHEY and CDR2 SVGAGI. Trimming cost V 2 bases and J 2 bases, with 11 bases left between them. This CDR3 contains 15 residues. CDR3 sequence reads: CASSYGAGITDTQYF. Here the CDR3 DNA reads TGTGCCAGCAGTTACGGTGCAGGGATCACAGATACGCAGTATTTT.